These T cell receptor beta chains were read from a single sample in a study of T cells in Graves' hyperthyroidism and ophthalmopathy. MiXCR was run by TCRdb on the multiplex PCR reads, yielding one entry per CDR3 protein. This sample yields fewer than 450,000 distinct CDR3 sequences, of which 11% to 15% are seen a single time; around 27% belongs to the top ten. Sequenced input: blood. The receptor set was obtained from a man aged 45-60 years with Graves' ophthalmopathy. Each CDR3 is given with its conserved first and last residue. The D gene is left open where the match is weak. Clone size is shown for a subset of rows, as once, few, many or a class of expanded clone.

clone_size: many
v_call: TRBV20-1
j_call: TRBJ2-1
d_call: -
cdr3_aa: CSARALAFKLNEQFF
cdr3_nt: TGCAGTGCTAGGGCTCTAGCGTTTAAATTAAATGAGCAGTTCTTC

clone_size: few
v_call: TRBV28
j_call: TRBJ2-2
d_call: TRBD2
cdr3_aa: CASSLPGLPNTGELFF
cdr3_nt: TGTGCCAGCAGCCTTCCGGGACTACCAAACACCGGGGAGCTGTTTTTT

clone_size: -
v_call: TRBV14
j_call: TRBJ2-1
d_call: -
cdr3_aa: CASSQGSAARQFF
cdr3_nt: TGTGCCAGCAGCCAAGGTTCGGCAGCACGGCAGTTCTTC

clone_size: -
v_call: TRBV20-1
j_call: TRBJ2-7
d_call: -
cdr3_aa: CSASSQRAVYEQYF
cdr3_nt: TGCAGTGCTAGTTCTCAAAGGGCCGTCTACGAGCAGTACTTC

clone_size: many
v_call: TRBV3-1
j_call: TRBJ2-1
d_call: TRBD2
cdr3_aa: CASSYGTSEFF
cdr3_nt: TGTGCCAGCAGCTACGGGACTAGCGAATTCTTC

clone_size: many
v_call: TRBV3-1
j_call: TRBJ2-5
d_call: -
cdr3_aa: CASSQELAFTQETQYF
cdr3_nt: TGTGCCAGCAGCCAAGAGCTAGCGTTTACACAAGAGACCCAGTACTTC

clone_size: many
v_call: TRBV9
j_call: TRBJ2-1
d_call: -
cdr3_aa: CASSVQAYNEQFF
cdr3_nt: TGTGCCAGCAGCGTACAAGCCTACAATGAGCAGTTCTTC

clone_size: many
v_call: TRBV3-1
j_call: TRBJ2-7
d_call: -
cdr3_aa: CASSQFGQNPYEQYF
cdr3_nt: TGTGCCAGCAGCCAATTTGGACAGAATCCCTACGAGCAGTACTTC

clone_size: many
v_call: TRBV27
j_call: TRBJ1-2
d_call: TRBD1
cdr3_aa: CASSGQGKNGYTF
cdr3_nt: TGTGCCAGCAGTGGACAGGGGAAGAATGGCTACACCTTC

clone_size: many
v_call: TRBV11-1
j_call: TRBJ2-7
d_call: -
cdr3_aa: CASSLNLARGEQYF
cdr3_nt: TGTGCCAGCAGCTTAAATCTCGCGAGGGGCGAGCAGTACTTC

clone_size: many
v_call: TRBV11-2
j_call: TRBJ2-3
d_call: TRBD2
cdr3_aa: CASSPPGGGVDTQYF
cdr3_nt: TGTGCCAGCAGCCCCCCGGGGGGGGGCGTAGATACGCAGTATTTT

clone_size: few
v_call: TRBV29-1
j_call: TRBJ1-2
d_call: -
cdr3_aa: CSVAGQYYGYTF
cdr3_nt: TGCAGCGTGGCAGGACAGTACTATGGCTACACCTTC